This paragraph covers one TCR beta chain sequence. Its antigen is as yet unknown. PCR employed 60 Vbeta and 13 Jbeta primers. Assay: immunoSEQ multiplex PCR; the TCRdb copy retains only in-frame clones and omits some. Of over 70,000 clones in the sample, roughly 72% were seen once. This record comes from a study of cytomegalovirus exposure and HLA in healthy donors. V was pared by 5 bases and J by 4 bases, with 16 bases between. CDR1 and CDR2 from the germline V gene are MDHEN and SYDVKM. CDR3 size: 15 residues. Study-wide results and caveats: Most subjects' HLA-A and HLA-B alleles were reportedly predicted from TCR beta sequences.

What was sequenced was PBMCs. The origin of this receptor is a man aged 30 to 45 in good health and CMV-seropositive. The chain joins TRBV28 to TRBJ2-3; tentative D call: TRBD1 (6 bases). The DNA for the CDR3 is TGTGCCAGCAGTCCGCCCCATGGGGGCCCAGATACGCAGTATTTT. This codes for CASSPPHGGPDTQYF.